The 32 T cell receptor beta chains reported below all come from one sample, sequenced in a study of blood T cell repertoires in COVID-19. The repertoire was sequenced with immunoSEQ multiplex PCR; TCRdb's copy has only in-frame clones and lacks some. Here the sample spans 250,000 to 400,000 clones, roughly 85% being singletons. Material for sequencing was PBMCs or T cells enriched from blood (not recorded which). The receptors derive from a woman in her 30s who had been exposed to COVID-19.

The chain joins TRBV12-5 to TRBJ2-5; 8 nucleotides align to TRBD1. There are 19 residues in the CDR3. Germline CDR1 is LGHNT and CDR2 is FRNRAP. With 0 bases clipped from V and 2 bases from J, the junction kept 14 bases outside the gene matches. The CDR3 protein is CASGLVLSRGLMRQETQYF. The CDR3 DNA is TGTGCTAGTGGTTTGGTATTATCCAGGGGGCTTATGAGGCAAGAGACCCAGTACTTC. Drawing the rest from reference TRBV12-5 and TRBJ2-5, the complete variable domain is DARVTQTPRHKVTEMGQEVTMRCQPILGHNTVFWYRQTMMQGLELLAYFRNRAPLDDSGMPKDRFSAEMPDATLATLKIQPSEPRDSAVYFCASGLVLSRGLMRQETQYFGPGTRLLVL.

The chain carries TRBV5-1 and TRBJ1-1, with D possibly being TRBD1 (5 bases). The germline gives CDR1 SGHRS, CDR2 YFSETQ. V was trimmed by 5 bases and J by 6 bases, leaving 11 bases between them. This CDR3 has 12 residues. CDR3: CASRGAGAEAFF. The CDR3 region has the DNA TGCGCCAGCAGGGGAGCGGGGGCTGAAGCTTTCTTT.

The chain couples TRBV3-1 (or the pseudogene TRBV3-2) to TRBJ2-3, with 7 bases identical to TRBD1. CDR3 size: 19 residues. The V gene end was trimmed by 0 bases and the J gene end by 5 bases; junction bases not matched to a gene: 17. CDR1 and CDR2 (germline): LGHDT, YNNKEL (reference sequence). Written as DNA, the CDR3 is TGTGCCAGCAGCCAAGAGCGGACAGGCGCGGCGATGGTTGTAGATACGCAGTATTTT. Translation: CASSQERTGAAMVVDTQYF.

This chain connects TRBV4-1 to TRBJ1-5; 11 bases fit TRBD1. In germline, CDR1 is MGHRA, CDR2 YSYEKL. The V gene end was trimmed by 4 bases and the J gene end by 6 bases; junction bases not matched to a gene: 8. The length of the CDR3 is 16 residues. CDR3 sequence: CASSPTDRGRSQPQHF. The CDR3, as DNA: TGCGCCAGCAGCCCGACGGACAGGGGGCGCAGTCAGCCCCAGCATTTT.

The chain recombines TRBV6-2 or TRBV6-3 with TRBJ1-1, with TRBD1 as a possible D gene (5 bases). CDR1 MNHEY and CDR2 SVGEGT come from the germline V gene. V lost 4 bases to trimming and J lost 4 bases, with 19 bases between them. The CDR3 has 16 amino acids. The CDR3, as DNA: TGTGCCAGCAGTTCGGACGTATGGGGCGGCGTCACTGAAGCTTTCTTT. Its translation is CASSSDVWGGVTEAFF.

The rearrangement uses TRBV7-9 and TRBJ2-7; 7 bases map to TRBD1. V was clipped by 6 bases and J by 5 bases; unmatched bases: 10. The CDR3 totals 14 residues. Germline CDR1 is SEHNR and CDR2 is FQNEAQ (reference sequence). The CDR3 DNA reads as TGTGCCAGCAGTCCCGCAGACAGGGCCCACGAGCAGTACTTC. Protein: CASSPADRAHEQYF.

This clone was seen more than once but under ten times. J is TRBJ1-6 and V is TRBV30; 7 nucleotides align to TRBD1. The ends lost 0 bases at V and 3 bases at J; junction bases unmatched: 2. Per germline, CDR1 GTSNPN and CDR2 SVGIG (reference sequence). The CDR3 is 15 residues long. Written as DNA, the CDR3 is TGTGCCTGGAGTGTAGCAGGGGGCTATAATTCACCCCTCCACTTT. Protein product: CAWSVAGGYNSPLHF.

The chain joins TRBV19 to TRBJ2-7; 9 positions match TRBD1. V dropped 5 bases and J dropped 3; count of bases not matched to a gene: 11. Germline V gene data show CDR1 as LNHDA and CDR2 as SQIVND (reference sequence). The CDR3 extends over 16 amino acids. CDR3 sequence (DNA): TGTGCCAGTAGTCAACGGGACAGGGCCCTGAACTACGAGCAGTACTTC. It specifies CASSQRDRALNYEQYF. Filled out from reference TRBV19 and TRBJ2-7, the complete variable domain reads DGGITQSPKYLFRKEGQNVTLSCEQNLNHDAMYWYRQDPGQGLRLIYYSQIVNDFQKGDIAEGYSVSREKKESFPLTVTSAQKNPTAFYLCASSQRDRALNYEQYFGPGTRLTVT.

The CDR3 nucleotides are TGCGCCAGCAGCCAGGGAAGGGGGCCCGTCACAGATACGCAGTATTTT. Translated, it gives CASSQGRGPVTDTQYF. V and J are TRBV4-3 and TRBJ2-3; 7 bases are shared with TRBD1. The junction had 8 bases not matched to a gene; V was cut back by 3 bases and J by 2 bases. The germline CDR1 and CDR2 sequences are LGHNA and YSLEER. The length of the CDR3 is 16 residues.

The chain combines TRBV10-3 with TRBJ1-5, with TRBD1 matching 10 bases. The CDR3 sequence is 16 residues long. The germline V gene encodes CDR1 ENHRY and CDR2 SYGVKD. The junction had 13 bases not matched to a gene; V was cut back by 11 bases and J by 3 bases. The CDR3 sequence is CASTVGTGVTNQPQHF. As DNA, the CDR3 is TGTGCCTCAACTGTCGGGACAGGGGTTACCAATCAGCCCCAGCATTTT.

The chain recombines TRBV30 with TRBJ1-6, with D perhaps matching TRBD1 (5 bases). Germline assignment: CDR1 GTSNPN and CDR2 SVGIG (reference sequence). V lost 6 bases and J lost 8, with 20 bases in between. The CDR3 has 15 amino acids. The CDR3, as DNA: TGTGCCTGCACTGGGACTCCTGCGGGTGATTCACCCCTCCACTTT. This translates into CACTGTPAGDSPLHF.

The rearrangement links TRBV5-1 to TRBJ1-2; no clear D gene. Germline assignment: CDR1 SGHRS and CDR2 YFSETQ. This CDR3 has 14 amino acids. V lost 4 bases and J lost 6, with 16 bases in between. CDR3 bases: TGCGCCAGCAGCCAGCATACCACTATAGATGGCTACACCTTC. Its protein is CASSQHTTIDGYTF.

CDR3 DNA: TGCGCCAGCAGCTGGCAAGAGGGGGCGGGATACAATGAGCAGTTCTTC. This codes for CASSWQEGAGYNEQFF. This sequence joins TRBV5-1 and TRBJ2-1; perhaps TRBD1 as D (7 bases). CDR1 and CDR2 (germline): SGHRS, YFSETQ. Trimming took off 3 bases at V and 4 bases at J, with 17 bases between the two ends. The length of the CDR3 is 16 residues.

The CDR3 spells CASSVGHLYGYTF. The CDR3 DNA follows: TGTGCCAGCAGCGTCGGACATTTATATGGCTACACCTTC. The genes are TRBV9 and TRBJ1-2, with D possibly TRBD1 on 5 matching bases. Germline assignment: CDR1 SGDLS and CDR2 YYNGEE. Trimming pared 2 bases from V and 5 bases from J, leaving 10 bases between. The length of the CDR3 is 13 residues.

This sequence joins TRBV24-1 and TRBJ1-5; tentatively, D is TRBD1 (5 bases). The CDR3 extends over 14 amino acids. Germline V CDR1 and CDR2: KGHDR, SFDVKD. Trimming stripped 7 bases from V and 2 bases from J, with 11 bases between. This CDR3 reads CATSGWGGNQPQHF. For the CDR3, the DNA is TGTGCCACCAGCGGCTGGGGCGGCAATCAGCCCCAGCATTTT.

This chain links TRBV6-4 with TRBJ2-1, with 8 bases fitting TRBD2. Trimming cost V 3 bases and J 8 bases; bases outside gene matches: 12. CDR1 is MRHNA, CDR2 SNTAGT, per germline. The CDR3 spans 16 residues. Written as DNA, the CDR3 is TGTGCCAGCAGTGATAGGGACGGGAGGGCCAGGGATGAGCAGTTCTTC. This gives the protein CASSDRDGRARDEQFF.

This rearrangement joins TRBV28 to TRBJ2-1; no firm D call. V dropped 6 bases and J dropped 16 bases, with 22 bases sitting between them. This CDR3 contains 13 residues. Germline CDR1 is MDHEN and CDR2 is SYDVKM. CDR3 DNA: TGTGCCAGCAGGAATTTACCCCGATCACTCCTCTTCTTC. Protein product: CASRNLPRSLLFF.

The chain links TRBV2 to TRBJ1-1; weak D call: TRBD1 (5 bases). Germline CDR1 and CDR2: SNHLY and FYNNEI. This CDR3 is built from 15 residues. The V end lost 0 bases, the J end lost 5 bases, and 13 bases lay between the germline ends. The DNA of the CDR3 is TGTGCCAGCAGTGAAGCGCAGGCAGGGAGGACTGAAGCTTTCTTT. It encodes CASSEAQAGRTEAFF.

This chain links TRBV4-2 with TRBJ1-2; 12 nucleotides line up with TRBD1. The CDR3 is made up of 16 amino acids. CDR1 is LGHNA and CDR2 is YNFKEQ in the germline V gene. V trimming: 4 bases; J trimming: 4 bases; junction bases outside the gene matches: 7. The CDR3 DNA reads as TGTGCCAGCAGCCCGGGGACAGGGGGCTGGGGCTATGGCTACACCTTC. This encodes CASSPGTGGWGYGYTF.

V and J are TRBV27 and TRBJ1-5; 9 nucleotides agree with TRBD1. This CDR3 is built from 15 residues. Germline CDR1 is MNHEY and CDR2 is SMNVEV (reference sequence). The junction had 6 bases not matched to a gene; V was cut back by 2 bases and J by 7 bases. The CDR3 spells CASSLLGGQGQPQHF. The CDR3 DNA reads TGTGCCAGCAGTTTACTCGGGGGACAGGGACAGCCCCAGCATTTT.

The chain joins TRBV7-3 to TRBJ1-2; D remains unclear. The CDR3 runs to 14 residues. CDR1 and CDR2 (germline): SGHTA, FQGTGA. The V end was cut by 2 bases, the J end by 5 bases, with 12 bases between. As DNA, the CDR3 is TGTGCCAGCAGCTTATCTGGGCGCGGGTATGGCTACACCTTC. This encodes CASSLSGRGYGYTF. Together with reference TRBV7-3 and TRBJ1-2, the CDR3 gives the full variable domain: GAGVSQTPSNKVTEKGKYVELRCDPISGHTALYWYRQSLGQGPEFLIYFQGTGAADDSGLPNDRFFAVRPEGSVSTLKIQRTERGDSAVYLCASSLSGRGYGYTFGSGTRLTVV.

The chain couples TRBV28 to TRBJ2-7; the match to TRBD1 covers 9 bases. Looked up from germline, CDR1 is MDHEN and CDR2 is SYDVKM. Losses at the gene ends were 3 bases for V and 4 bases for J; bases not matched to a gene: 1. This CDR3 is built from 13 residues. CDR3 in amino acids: CASSFGTGYEQYF. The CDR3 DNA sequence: TGTGCCAGCAGTTTTGGGACAGGGTACGAGCAGTACTTC.

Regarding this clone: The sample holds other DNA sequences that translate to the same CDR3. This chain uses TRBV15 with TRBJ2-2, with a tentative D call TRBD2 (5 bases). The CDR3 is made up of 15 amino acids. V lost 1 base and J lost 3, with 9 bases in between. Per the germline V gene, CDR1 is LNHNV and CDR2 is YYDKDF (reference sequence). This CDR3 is CATSRGGADTGELFF. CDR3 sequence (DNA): TGTGCCACCAGCAGAGGGGGAGCGGACACCGGGGAGCTGTTTTTT.

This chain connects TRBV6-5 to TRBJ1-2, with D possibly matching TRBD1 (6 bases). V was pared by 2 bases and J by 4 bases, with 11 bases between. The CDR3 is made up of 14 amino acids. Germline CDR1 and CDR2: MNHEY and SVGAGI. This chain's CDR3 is CASSYVSRGYGYTF. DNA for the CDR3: TGTGCCAGCAGTTACGTCAGCAGGGGCTATGGCTACACCTTC.

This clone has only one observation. Here the CDR3 DNA reads TGTGCCAGCAGCAGGGTAAATTCCTACGAGCAGTACTTC. Translation: CASSRVNSYEQYF. This chain connects TRBV12-3 or TRBV12-4 to TRBJ2-7; weak D call: TRBD1 (5 bases). Trimming removed 6 bases from V and 1 base from J, with 10 bases in between. CDR3 size: 13 residues.

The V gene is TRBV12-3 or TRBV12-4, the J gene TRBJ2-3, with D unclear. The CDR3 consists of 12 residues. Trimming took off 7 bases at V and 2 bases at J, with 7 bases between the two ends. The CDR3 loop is CASTKNTDTQYF. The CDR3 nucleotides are TGTGCCAGCACAAAAAACACAGATACGCAGTATTTT.

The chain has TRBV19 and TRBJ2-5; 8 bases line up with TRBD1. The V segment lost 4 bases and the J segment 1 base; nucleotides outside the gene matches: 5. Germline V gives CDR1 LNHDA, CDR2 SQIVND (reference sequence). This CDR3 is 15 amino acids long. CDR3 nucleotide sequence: TGTGCCAGTAGTACAGGGACAGGTTTCCAAGAGACCCAGTACTTC. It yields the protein CASSTGTGFQETQYF.

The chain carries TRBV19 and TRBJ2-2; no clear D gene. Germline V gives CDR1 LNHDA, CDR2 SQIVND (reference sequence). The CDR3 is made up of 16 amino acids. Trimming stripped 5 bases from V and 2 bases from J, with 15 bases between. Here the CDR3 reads CASSWSAMVNTGELFF. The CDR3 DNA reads TGTGCCAGTAGTTGGTCCGCGATGGTTAACACCGGGGAGCTGTTTTTT.

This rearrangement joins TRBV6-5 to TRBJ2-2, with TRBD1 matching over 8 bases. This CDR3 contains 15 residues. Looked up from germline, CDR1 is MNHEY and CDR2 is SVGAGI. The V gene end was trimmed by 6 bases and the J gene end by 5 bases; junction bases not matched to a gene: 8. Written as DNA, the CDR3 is TGTGCCAGCAGACCCGACAGGGGAATAACCGGGGAGCTGTTTTTT. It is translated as CASRPDRGITGELFF.

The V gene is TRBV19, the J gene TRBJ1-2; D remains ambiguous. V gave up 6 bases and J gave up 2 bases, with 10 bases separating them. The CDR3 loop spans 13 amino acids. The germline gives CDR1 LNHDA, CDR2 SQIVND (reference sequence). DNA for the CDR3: TGTGCCAGTAGGAGAGACGGGAACTATGGCTACACCTTC. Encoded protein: CASRRDGNYGYTF.

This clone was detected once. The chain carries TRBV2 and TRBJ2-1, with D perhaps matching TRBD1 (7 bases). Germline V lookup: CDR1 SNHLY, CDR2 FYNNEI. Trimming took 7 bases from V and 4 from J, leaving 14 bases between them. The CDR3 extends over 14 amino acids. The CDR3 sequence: CASKEGGQYNEQFF. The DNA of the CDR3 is TGTGCCAGCAAGGAGGGGGGACAGTACAATGAGCAGTTCTTC. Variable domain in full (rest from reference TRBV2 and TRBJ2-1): EPEVTQTPSHQVTQMGQEVILRCVPISNHLYFYWYRQILGQKVEFLVSFYNNEISEKSEIFDDQFSVERPDGSNFTLKIRSTKLEDSAMYFCASKEGGQYNEQFFGPGTRLTVL.

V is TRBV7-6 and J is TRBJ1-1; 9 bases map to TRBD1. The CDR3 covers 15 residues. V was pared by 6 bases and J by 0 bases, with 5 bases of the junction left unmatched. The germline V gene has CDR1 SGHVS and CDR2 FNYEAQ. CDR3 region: CASSLGQGMNTEAFF. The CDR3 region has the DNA TGTGCCAGCAGTTTGGGACAGGGAATGAACACTGAAGCTTTCTTT.